The 13 T cell receptor beta chains below come from one sample, sequenced in a study of cytomegalovirus exposure and HLA in healthy donors. Primers: 60 Vbeta forward and 13 Jbeta reverse. Only in-frame clones appear in the TCRdb table, and some are missing; sequencing was by immunoSEQ multiplex PCR. Of around 210,000 clones listed, 75% to 90% are singletons. Sequenced sample: PBMCs. These receptor sequences come from a woman aged 40-49 years in good health and CMV-seronegative.

This chain links TRBV27 with TRBJ2-1; D unclear. Deletions cut 5 bases from V and 7 bases from J, with 12 bases between. The CDR3 is 13 residues long. Germline lookup yields CDR1 MNHEY and CDR2 SMNVEV (reference sequence). CDR3 in amino acids: CASSQWPGNEQFF. For the CDR3, the DNA is TGTGCCAGCAGTCAATGGCCCGGGAATGAGCAGTTCTTC.

This chain links TRBV5-6 with TRBJ1-2; D remains ambiguous. V lost 0 bases and J 10 bases, leaving 19 bases between the germline ends. Germline CDR1 reads SGHDT; CDR2 reads YYEEEE. The CDR3 loop spans 15 amino acids. CDR3 region: CASSLALRPGLDYTF. The CDR3 DNA sequence: TGTGCCAGCAGCTTGGCCTTAAGGCCCGGGTTGGACTACACCTTC.

The genes are TRBV29-1 and TRBJ2-7; unclear D gene. This CDR3 is built from 12 residues. V was clipped by 5 bases and J by 7 bases, with 15 bases between them. The V gene's germline CDR1 is SQVTM and CDR2 ANQGSEA. CDR3 DNA: TGCAGCGTTCCCCACCCATCCGGTGAGCAGTACTTC. Its translation is CSVPHPSGEQYF.

The chain uses TRBV11-2 and TRBJ2-1; 8 bases are a match to TRBD2. CDR3 length: 16 amino acids. The trim removed 4 bases at V and 6 bases at J, leaving 11 bases unmatched. Looked up from germline, CDR1 is SGHAT and CDR2 is FQNNGV. The CDR3 protein is CASSSRSSGSLNEQFF. The CDR3 DNA sequence: TGTGCCAGCAGCTCCCGGTCCAGCGGGAGCCTCAATGAGCAGTTCTTC.

This chain connects TRBV28 to TRBJ2-4; D is uncertain. The germline V gene encodes CDR1 MDHEN and CDR2 SYDVKM. The CDR3 loop spans 16 amino acids. Trimming took off 8 bases at V and 3 bases at J, with 20 bases between the two ends. As DNA, the CDR3 is TGTGCCAGCCTAGGTCCCCGGGTCTTAGACAAAAACATTCAGTACTTC. This gives the protein CASLGPRVLDKNIQYF.

V usage is TRBV5-1 and J usage is TRBJ2-7; 7 nucleotides match TRBD2. This CDR3 is built from 13 residues. Losses at the gene ends were 3 bases for V and 3 bases for J; bases not matched to a gene: 3. Germline CDR1 and CDR2: SGHRS and YFSETQ. The CDR3 reads CASSWGGNYEQYF. CDR3 in DNA: TGCGCCAGCAGCTGGGGGGGGAACTACGAGCAGTACTTC.

This clone has a handful of counts. The chain couples TRBV27 to TRBJ1-5; D ambiguous. From germline, CDR1 is MNHEY and CDR2 SMNVEV (reference sequence). This CDR3 spans 15 amino acids. The V end was cut by 8 bases, the J end by 0 bases, with 14 bases between. The CDR3 coding sequence is TGTGCCAGCCGCTTTTCGAGAAATAGCAATCAGCCCCAGCATTTT. This codes for CASRFSRNSNQPQHF.

The chain employs TRBV5-1 and TRBJ2-1; TRBD2 aligns across 14 bases. The CDR3 has 19 amino acids. CDR1 SGHRS and CDR2 YFSETQ come from the germline V gene. Unmatched junction bases numbered 12, after V lost 0 bases and J lost 7 bases. The CDR3 region is CASSLGLAGGPGPGNEQFF. The CDR3 DNA is TGCGCCAGCAGCTTGGGACTAGCGGGAGGGCCGGGGCCGGGGAATGAGCAGTTCTTC.

The chain links TRBV18 to TRBJ2-2; the match to TRBD2 covers 15 bases. This CDR3 contains 18 residues. Looked up from germline, CDR1 is KGHSH and CDR2 is LQKENI. V shed 3 bases, J shed 6 bases, and the junction held 8 bases outside the gene matches. The DNA for the CDR3 is TGTGCCAGCTCACCGAAGGGACTAGCGGGAGGATACGCCGGGGAGCTGTTTTTT. Its protein product is CASSPKGLAGGYAGELFF.

The chain is built from TRBV27 and TRBJ2-7, with 10 bases aligning to TRBD2. V was clipped by 8 bases and J by 3 bases; unmatched bases: 7. The CDR3 extends over 14 amino acids. Per the germline V gene, CDR1 is MNHEY and CDR2 is SMNVEV (reference sequence). CDR3: CASGRLAGLYEQYF. In nucleotides, the CDR3 is TGTGCCAGCGGCCGACTAGCGGGCCTCTACGAGCAGTACTTC.

The table lists this clone with a count of one. The chain combines TRBV6-5 with TRBJ1-2; 8 nucleotides line up with TRBD1. This CDR3 is built from 15 residues. The V and J ends lost 7 bases and 8 bases, in that order; junction bases with no gene match: 15. Per the germline V gene, CDR1 is MNHEY and CDR2 is SVGAGI. The CDR3 coding sequence is TGTGCCAGCAAACGAGCGACAGGGGAAGTAAAGGGCTACACCTTC. Its protein is CASKRATGEVKGYTF.

This clone occurred a few times. The chain uses TRBV10-1 and TRBJ2-6; TRBD2 is a possible D gene (6 bases). The CDR3 totals 16 residues. V lost 5 bases and J 4 bases, leaving 15 bases between the germline ends. Per the germline V gene, CDR1 is WNHNN and CDR2 is SYGVQD (reference sequence). Here the CDR3 reads CASSPGLGLGANVLTF. The CDR3 DNA reads TGCGCCAGCAGTCCGGGACTGGGCTTGGGGGCCAACGTCCTGACTTTC.

The chain has TRBV7-9 and TRBJ2-1; 9 bases fit TRBD1. CDR3 length: 18 amino acids. Looked up from germline, CDR1 is SEHNR and CDR2 is FQNEAQ (reference sequence). Unmatched junction bases numbered 11, after V lost 5 bases and J lost 0 bases. The CDR3 bases are TGTGCCAGCAGCCCGCACCCGGACAGGGGTAGCTCCTACAATGAGCAGTTCTTC. It translates to CASSPHPDRGSSYNEQFF.